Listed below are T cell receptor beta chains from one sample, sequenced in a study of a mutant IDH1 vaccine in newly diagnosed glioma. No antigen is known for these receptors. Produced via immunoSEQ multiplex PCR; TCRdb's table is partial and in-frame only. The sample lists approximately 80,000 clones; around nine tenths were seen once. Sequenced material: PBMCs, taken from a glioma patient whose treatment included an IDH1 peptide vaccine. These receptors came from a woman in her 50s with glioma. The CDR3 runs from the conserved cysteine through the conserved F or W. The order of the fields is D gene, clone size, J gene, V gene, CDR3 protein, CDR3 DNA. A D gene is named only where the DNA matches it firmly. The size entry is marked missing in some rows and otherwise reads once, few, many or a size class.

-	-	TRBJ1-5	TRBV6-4	CASSTDRNQPQHF	TGTGCCAGCTCGACGGACCGCAATCAGCCCCAGCATTTT
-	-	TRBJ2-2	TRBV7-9	CASSPLYRIGELFF	TGTGCCAGCAGCCCGTTGTACAGAATCGGGGAGCTGTTTTTT
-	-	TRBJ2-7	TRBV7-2	CASSSASSYEQYF	TGTGCCAGCAGCTCGGCCAGCTCCTACGAGCAGTACTTC
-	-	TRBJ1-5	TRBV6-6	CASSLGGYNQPQHF	TGTGCCAGCAGTTTAGGGGGATACAATCAGCCCCAGCATTTT
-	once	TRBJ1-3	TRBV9	CASSVATGNSGNTIYF	TGTGCCAGCAGCGTAGCCACAGGGAACTCTGGAAACACCATATATTTT
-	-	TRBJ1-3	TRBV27	CASSYQASGNTIYF	TGTGCCAGCAGTTACCAGGCCTCTGGAAACACCATATATTTT
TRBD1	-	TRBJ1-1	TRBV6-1	CASSEFAIGTGGTEAFF	TGTGCCAGCAGTGAATTCGCCATTGGGACAGGGGGCACTGAAGCTTTCTTT
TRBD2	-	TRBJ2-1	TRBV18	CASSPTSGRINEQFF	TGTGCCAGCTCACCGACTAGCGGGAGGATCAATGAGCAGTTCTTC
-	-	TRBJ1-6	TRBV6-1	CASSEVLARDNSPLHF	TGTGCCAGCAGTGAAGTTCTGGCACGGGATAATTCACCCCTCCACTTT
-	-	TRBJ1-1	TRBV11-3	CASSTGTPSTEAFF	TGTGCCAGCAGCACCGGGACACCGAGCACTGAAGCTTTCTTT
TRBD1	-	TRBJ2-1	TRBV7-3	CASSGTGSYNEQFF	TGTGCCAGCAGCGGGACAGGCTCCTACAATGAGCAGTTCTTC
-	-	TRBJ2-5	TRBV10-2	CASSDTGQYQETQYF	TGCGCCAGCAGTGATACCGGACAGTACCAAGAGACCCAGTACTTC
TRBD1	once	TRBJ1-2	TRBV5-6	CASSLVGQVNYGYTF	TGTGCCAGCAGCTTGGTGGGACAGGTGAACTATGGCTACACCTTC
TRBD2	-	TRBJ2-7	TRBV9	CASSERLAGVDEQYF	TGTGCCAGCAGCGAACGACTAGCGGGAGTGGACGAGCAGTACTTC
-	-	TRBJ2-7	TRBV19	CASSIDLDWSYEQYF	TGTGCCAGTAGTATAGATCTGGACTGGTCGTACGAGCAGTACTTC
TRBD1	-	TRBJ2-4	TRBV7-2	CASSLAPGGWKAKNIQYF	TGTGCCAGCAGCTTAGCTCCAGGGGGCTGGAAAGCCAAAAACATTCAGTACTTC
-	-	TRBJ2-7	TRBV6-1	CASSEDRDLTYEQYF	TGTGCCAGCAGTGAAGACAGGGACCTAACCTACGAGCAGTACTTC
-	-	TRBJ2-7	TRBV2	CASSADTSAEQYF	TGTGCCAGCAGTGCGGACACCTCGGCCGAGCAGTACTTC
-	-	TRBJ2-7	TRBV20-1	CSAITAYEQYF	TGCAGTGCCATCACAGCCTACGAGCAGTACTTC
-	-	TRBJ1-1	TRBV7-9	CASSPVGNTEAFF	TGTGCCAGCAGCCCGGTAGGGAACACTGAAGCTTTCTTT
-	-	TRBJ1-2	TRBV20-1	CSAVRQNGYTF	TGCAGTGCCGTCCGTCAGAATGGCTACACCTTC
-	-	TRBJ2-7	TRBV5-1	CASSPGRTVGEQYF	TGCGCCAGCAGCCCTGGACGTACCGTGGGCGAGCAGTACTTC
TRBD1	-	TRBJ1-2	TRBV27	CASRDRGNYGYTF	TGTGCCAGCAGGGACAGGGGCAACTATGGCTACACCTTC
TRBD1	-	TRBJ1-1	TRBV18	CASSETGYTEAFF	TGTGCCAGCTCAGAGACAGGGTACACTGAAGCTTTCTTT
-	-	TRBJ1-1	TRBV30	CAWGGQQNTEAFF	TGTGCCTGGGGCGGACAGCAGAACACTGAAGCTTTCTTT
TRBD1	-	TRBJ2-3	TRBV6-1	CASSEGRQGTDTQYF	TGTGCCAGCAGTGAAGGGAGACAGGGGACAGATACGCAGTATTTT
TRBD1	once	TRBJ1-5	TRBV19	CASSPDRLNQPQHF	TGTGCCAGTAGCCCGGACAGGCTTAATCAGCCCCAGCATTTT
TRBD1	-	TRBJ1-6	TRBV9	CASSVGQANSPLHF	TGTGCCAGCAGCGTCGGACAGGCTAATTCACCCCTCCACTTT
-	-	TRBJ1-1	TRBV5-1	CASSLGLGTEAFF	TGTGCCAGCAGCCTAGGGTTGGGCACTGAAGCTTTCTTT
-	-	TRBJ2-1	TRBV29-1	CSGEEGSGPYNEQFF	TGCAGCGGTGAAGAAGGGTCAGGGCCCTACAATGAGCAGTTCTTC
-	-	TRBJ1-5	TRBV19	CASNSVEAGGGPQHF	TGTGCCAGTAACTCCGTGGAGGCAGGCGGGGGGCCCCAGCATTTT
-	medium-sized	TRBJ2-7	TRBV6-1	CASSEDLGTVVYEQYF	TGTGCCAGCAGTGAAGATCTTGGGACGGTCGTCTACGAGCAGTACTTC
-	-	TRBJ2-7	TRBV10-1	CASSEESLGQYF	TGCGCCAGCAGTGAAGAAAGTCTGGGGCAGTACTTC
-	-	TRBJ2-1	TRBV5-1	CASSLWNEQFF	TGCGCCAGCAGCTTGTGGAATGAGCAGTTCTTC
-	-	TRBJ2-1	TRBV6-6	CASSYSYNEQFF	TGTGCCAGCAGTTACTCCTACAATGAGCAGTTCTTC
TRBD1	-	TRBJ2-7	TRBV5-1	CASSFGGTGPYEQYF	TGCGCCAGCAGCTTCGGCGGGACAGGGCCCTACGAGCAGTACTTC
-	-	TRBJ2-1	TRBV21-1	CASSRGLGPYNEQFF	TGTGCCAGCAGCAGGGGACTAGGGCCCTACAATGAGCAGTTCTTC
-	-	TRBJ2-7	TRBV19	CASSVLGAENYEQYF	TGTGCCAGTAGTGTCCTAGGTGCGGAGAACTACGAGCAGTACTTC
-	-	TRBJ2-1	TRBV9	CASSVVIASEQFF	TGTGCCAGCAGCGTAGTGATAGCGAGTGAGCAGTTCTTC
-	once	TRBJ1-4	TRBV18	CASSPQSGEGANEKLFF	TGTGCCAGCTCACCCCAATCTGGCGAGGGAGCTAATGAAAAACTGTTTTTT
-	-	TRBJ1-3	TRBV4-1	CASSQEVGSGNTIYF	TGCGCCAGCAGCCAAGAAGTTGGCTCTGGAAACACCATATATTTT
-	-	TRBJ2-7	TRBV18	CASSPEPGSYEQYF	TGTGCCAGCTCCCCGGAGCCGGGCTCCTACGAGCAGTACTTC
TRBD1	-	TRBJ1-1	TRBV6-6	CASTPRGTGYTEAFF	TGTGCCAGCACCCCGAGGGGGACAGGTTACACTGAAGCTTTCTTT